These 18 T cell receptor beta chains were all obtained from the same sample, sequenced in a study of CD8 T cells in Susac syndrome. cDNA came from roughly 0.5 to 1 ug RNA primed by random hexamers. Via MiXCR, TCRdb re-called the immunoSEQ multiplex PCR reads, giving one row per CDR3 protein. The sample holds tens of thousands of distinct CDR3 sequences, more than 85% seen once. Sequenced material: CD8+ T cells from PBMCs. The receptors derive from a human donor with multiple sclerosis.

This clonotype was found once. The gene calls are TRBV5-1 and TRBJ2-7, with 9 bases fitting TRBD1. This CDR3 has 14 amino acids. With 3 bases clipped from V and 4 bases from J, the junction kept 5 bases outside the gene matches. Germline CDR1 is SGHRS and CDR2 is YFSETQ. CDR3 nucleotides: TGCGCCAGCAGCTCGGGGGACAGGGCGTACGAGCAGTACTTC. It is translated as CASSSGDRAYEQYF.

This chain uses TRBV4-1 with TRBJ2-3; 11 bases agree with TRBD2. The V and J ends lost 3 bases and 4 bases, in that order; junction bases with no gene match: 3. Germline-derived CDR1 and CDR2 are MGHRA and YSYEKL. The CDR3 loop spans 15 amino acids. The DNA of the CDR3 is TGCGCCAGCAGCCAGGGGACTAGCGGTGCAGATACGCAGTATTTT. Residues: CASSQGTSGADTQYF.

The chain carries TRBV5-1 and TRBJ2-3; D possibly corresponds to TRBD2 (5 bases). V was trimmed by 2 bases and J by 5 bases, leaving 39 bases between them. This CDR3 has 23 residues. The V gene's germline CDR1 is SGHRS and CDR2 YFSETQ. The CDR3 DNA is TGCGCCAGCAGCTTTACTCCTCTAGGCACAGATACGTCTGGACTTGCCCAGCTAGATACGCAGTATTTT. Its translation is CASSFTPLGTDTSGLAQLDTQYF.

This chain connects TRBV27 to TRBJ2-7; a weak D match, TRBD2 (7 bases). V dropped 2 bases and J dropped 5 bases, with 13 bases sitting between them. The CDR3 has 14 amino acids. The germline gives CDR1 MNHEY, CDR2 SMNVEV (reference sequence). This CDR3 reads CASSLRGGGNEQYF. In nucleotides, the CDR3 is TGTGCCAGCAGTTTAAGGGGGGGTGGGAACGAGCAGTACTTC.

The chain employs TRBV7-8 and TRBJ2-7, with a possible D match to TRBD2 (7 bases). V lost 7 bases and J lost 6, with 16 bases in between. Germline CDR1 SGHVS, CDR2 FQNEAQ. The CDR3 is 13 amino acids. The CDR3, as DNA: TGTGCCAGCACCCTCCGGGGGGCTGGCGAGCAGTACTTC. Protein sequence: CASTLRGAGEQYF.

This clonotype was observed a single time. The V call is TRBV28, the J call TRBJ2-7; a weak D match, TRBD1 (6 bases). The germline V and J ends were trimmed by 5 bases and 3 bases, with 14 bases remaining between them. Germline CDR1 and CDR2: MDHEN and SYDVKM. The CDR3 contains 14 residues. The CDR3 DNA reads TGTGCCAGCAGTCCCCAGGACAGTTACTACGAGCAGTACTTC. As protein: CASSPQDSYYEQYF.

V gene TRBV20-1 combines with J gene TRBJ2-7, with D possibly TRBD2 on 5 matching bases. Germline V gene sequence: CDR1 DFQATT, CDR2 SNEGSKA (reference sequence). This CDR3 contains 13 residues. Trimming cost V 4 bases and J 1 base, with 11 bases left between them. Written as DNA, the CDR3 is TGCAGTGCTAAGGACTTTACGTCCTACGAGCAGTACTTC. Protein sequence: CSAKDFTSYEQYF.

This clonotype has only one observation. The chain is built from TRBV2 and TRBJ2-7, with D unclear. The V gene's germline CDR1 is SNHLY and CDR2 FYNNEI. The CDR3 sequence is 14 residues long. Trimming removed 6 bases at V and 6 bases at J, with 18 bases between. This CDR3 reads CASRGLRAKGEQYF. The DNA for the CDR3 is TGTGCCAGCAGAGGGTTAAGGGCAAAGGGCGAGCAGTACTTC.

The DNA of the CDR3 is TGTGCCAGCAGGTACCGGGACAGGGATGGCTACACCTTC. This codes for CASRYRDRDGYTF. The chain joins TRBV28 to TRBJ1-2; 9 bases match TRBD1. The CDR3 has 13 residues. Germline trimming cut 6 bases from V and 6 bases from J; bases unmatched to any gene: 5. In germline, CDR1 is MDHEN, CDR2 SYDVKM.

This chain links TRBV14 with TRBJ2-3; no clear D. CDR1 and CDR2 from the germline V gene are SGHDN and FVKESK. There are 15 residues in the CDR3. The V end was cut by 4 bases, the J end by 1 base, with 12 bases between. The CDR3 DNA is TGTGCCAGCAGCCTGGGATCGGAAGGCACAGATACGCAGTATTTT. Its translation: CASSLGSEGTDTQYF.

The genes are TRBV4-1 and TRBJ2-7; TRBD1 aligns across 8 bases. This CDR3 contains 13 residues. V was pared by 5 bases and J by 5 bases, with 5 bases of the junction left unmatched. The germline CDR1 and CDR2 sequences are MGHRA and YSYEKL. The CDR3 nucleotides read TGCGCCAGCAGCTTCCAGGGGGCCAACGAGCAGTACTTC. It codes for CASSFQGANEQYF.

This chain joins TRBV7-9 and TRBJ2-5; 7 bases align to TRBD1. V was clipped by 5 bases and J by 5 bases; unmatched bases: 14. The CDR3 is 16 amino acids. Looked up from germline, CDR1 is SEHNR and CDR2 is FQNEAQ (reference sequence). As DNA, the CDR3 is TGTGCCAGCAGCGCCCGACAGGGCCCCCGGGCGGAGACCCAGTACTTC. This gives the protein CASSARQGPRAETQYF.

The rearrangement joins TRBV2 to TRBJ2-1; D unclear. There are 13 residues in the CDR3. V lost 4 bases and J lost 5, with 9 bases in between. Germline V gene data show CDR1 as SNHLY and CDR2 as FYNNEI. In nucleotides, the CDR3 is TGTGCCAGCAGTGGTCAGTACGACAATGAGCAGTTCTTC. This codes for CASSGQYDNEQFF.

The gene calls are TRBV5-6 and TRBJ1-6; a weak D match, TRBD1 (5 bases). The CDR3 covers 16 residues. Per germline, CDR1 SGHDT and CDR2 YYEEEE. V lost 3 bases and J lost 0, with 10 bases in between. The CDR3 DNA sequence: TGTGCCAGCAGCTCGGCAGGGAGCTCCTATAATTCACCCCTCCACTTT. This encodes CASSSAGSSYNSPLHF.

The CDR3 reads CASSPYTKGGGNTIYF. The CDR3 DNA is TGTGCCAGCAGCCCCTATACCAAGGGAGGGGGAAACACCATATATTTT. The V gene is TRBV3-1, the J gene TRBJ1-3, with D hard to call. Germline loops: CDR1 LGHDT, CDR2 YNNKEL (reference sequence). With 4 bases removed from V and 4 bases from J, the gap between germline ends came to 17 bases. The CDR3 consists of 16 residues.

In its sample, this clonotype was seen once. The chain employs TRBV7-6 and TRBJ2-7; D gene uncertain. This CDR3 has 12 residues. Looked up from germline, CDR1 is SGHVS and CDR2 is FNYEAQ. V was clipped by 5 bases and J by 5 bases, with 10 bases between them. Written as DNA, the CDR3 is TGTGCCAGCAGCATGAGCTCAGACGAGCAGTACTTC. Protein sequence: CASSMSSDEQYF. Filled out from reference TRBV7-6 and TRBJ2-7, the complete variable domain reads GAGVSQSPRYKVTKRGQDVALRCDPISGHVSLYWYRQALGQGPEFLTYFNYEAQQDKSGLPNDRFSAERPEGSISTLTIQRTEQRDSAMYRCASSMSSDEQYFGPGTRLTVT.

The CDR3 sequence is CASSVEGRRAYEQYF. The CDR3 bases are TGTGCCAGTAGTGTTGAGGGACGAAGAGCCTACGAGCAGTACTTC. The chain links TRBV19 to TRBJ2-7, with D perhaps assigned TRBD1 or TRBD2 (5 bases each). Trimming removed 5 bases at V and 2 bases at J, with 16 bases between. The CDR3 runs to 15 residues. In germline, CDR1 is LNHDA, CDR2 SQIVND (reference sequence).

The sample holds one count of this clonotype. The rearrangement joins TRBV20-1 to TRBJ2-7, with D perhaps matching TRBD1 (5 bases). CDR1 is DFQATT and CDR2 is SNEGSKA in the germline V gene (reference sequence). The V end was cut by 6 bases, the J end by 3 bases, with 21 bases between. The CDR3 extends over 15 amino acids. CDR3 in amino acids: CSATPDSQVIYEQYF. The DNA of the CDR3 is TGCAGTGCAACCCCAGACAGTCAAGTGATCTACGAGCAGTACTTC.